These 27 T cell receptor beta chains share one sample of origin, sequenced in a study of blood T cell repertoires in COVID-19. Libraries were prepared by immunoSEQ multiplex PCR; TCRdb keeps only in-frame clonotypes and omits some of them. The sample holds approximately 110,000 clones; 80% to 95% are singletons and the top ten take roughly 2%. Sequencing used peripheral blood. The receptors were gathered from a man aged 45-65 years with COVID-19, enrolled during active disease.

This clone was counted a single time. This rearrangement joins TRBV6-5 to TRBJ2-3, with TRBD1 matching over 7 bases. The CDR3 covers 12 residues. Losses at the gene ends were 5 bases for V and 4 bases for J; bases not matched to a gene: 0. Germline CDR1 MNHEY, CDR2 SVGAGI. Here the CDR3 DNA reads TGTGCCAGCAGTCAGGGGGCAGATACGCAGTATTTT. It translates to CASSQGADTQYF.

The genes are TRBV5-1 and TRBJ2-2; D perhaps matches TRBD1 (5 bases). Trimming stripped 5 bases from V and 4 bases from J, with 12 bases between. Germline V CDR1 and CDR2: SGHRS, YFSETQ. The CDR3 length is 14 residues. The CDR3 bases are TGCGCCAGCAGTGGCAGGGAAGGCACCGGGGAGCTGTTTTTT. This gives the protein CASSGREGTGELFF.

The chain recombines TRBV19 with TRBJ2-7; 13 nucleotides match TRBD2. Germline-derived CDR1 and CDR2 are LNHDA and SQIVND (reference sequence). This CDR3 region has 16 residues. V dropped 5 bases and J dropped 5; count of bases not matched to a gene: 9. The CDR3 here is CASSPQRTSGSNEQYF. Here the CDR3 DNA reads TGTGCCAGTAGTCCCCAAAGGACTAGCGGGAGCAACGAGCAGTACTTC.

The gene calls are TRBV5-1 and TRBJ2-1; 11 bases align to TRBD2. This CDR3 is built from 14 residues. V lost 7 bases to trimming and J lost 13 bases; unmatched junction nucleotides: 13. Per the germline V gene, CDR1 is SGHRS and CDR2 is YFSETQ. Here the CDR3 reads CASGPSGRQGEQFF. DNA for the CDR3: TGCGCCAGCGGCCCTAGCGGGAGGCAAGGAGAACAGTTCTTC.

V usage is TRBV5-1 and J usage is TRBJ2-1; D unresolved. This CDR3 has 13 amino acids. V was trimmed by 0 bases and J by 7 bases, leaving 8 bases between them. Germline values: CDR1 SGHRS, CDR2 YFSETQ. The CDR3 bases are TGCGCCAGCAGCTTGGTACAACGAAATGAGCAGTTCTTC. Translation gives CASSLVQRNEQFF.

The chain uses TRBV19 and TRBJ1-5, with TRBD1 identical over 9 bases. CDR3 length: 15 amino acids. Germline lookup yields CDR1 LNHDA and CDR2 SQIVND (reference sequence). V shed 7 bases and J 4 bases; nucleotides not matched to a gene: 8. The CDR3 region has the DNA TGTGCCAGTACTAGACAGGGGGAGGTGAATCAGCCCCAGCATTTT. This translates into CASTRQGEVNQPQHF. The variable domain in full, with the rest retrieved from reference TRBV19 and TRBJ1-5, is DGGITQSPKYLFRKEGQNVTLSCEQNLNHDAMYWYRQDPGQGLRLIYYSQIVNDFQKGDIAEGYSVSREKKESFPLTVTSAQKNPTAFYLCASTRQGEVNQPQHFGDGTRLSIL.

The chain has TRBV4-2 and TRBJ2-2; 14 positions match TRBD2. The CDR3 consists of 16 residues. Germline trimming cut 9 bases from V and 2 bases from J; bases unmatched to any gene: 5. The germline V gene encodes CDR1 LGHNA and CDR2 YNFKEQ. The chain's CDR3 is CASGTSGSGNTGELFF. For the CDR3, the DNA is TGTGCCAGTGGGACTAGCGGGAGCGGAAACACCGGGGAGCTGTTTTTT.

This sequence joins TRBV19 and TRBJ1-2; no reliable D call. The CDR3 extends over 17 amino acids. Germline V lookup: CDR1 LNHDA, CDR2 SQIVND (reference sequence). Deletions cut 2 bases from V and 4 bases from J, with 20 bases between. The CDR3, as DNA: TGTGCCAGTAGTATAAAACAAGCCGGGATCGGAAGCTATGGCTACACCTTC. This translates into CASSIKQAGIGSYGYTF.

V and J are TRBV11-2 and TRBJ2-7; TRBD2 agrees at 7 bases. This CDR3 has 17 amino acids. Germline V gene sequence: CDR1 SGHAT, CDR2 FQNNGV. Germline trimming cut 0 bases from V and 2 bases from J; bases unmatched to any gene: 10. CDR3 residues: CASSLDERDYAPYEQYF. As DNA, the CDR3 is TGTGCCAGCAGCTTAGATGAACGGGACTACGCCCCCTACGAGCAGTACTTC.

A word on this clone: Within the sample, other DNA sequences also encode this same CDR3. For the CDR3, the DNA is TGTGCCAGCAGCAGACTAGCGGGAGCTTACAATGAGCAGTTCTTC. Translation gives CASSRLAGAYNEQFF. This rearrangement joins TRBV6-5 to TRBJ2-1; 12 bases agree with TRBD2. Germline trimming cut 6 bases from V and 4 bases from J; bases unmatched to any gene: 4. Germline values: CDR1 MNHEY, CDR2 SVGAGI. This CDR3 comprises 15 residues.

The gene calls are TRBV29-1 and TRBJ2-1; 7 bases agree with TRBD2. V trimming: 3 bases; J trimming: 5 bases; junction bases outside the gene matches: 7. The CDR3 extends over 14 amino acids. Germline V lookup: CDR1 SQVTM, CDR2 ANQGSEA. The CDR3 sequence: CSVDKAGLNNEQFF. The CDR3 DNA follows: TGCAGCGTTGACAAAGCGGGGTTGAACAATGAGCAGTTCTTC.

The chain is built from TRBV5-4 and TRBJ2-1; 8 bases are shared with TRBD1. CDR1 is SGHNT and CDR2 is YYREEE in the germline V gene (reference sequence). The CDR3 spans 15 residues. After removal of 2 bases from V and 4 bases from J, the junction contained 5 bases not matched to a gene. In DNA form, the CDR3 reads TGTGCCAGCAGCTTAGAACAGGGGGTATACAATGAGCAGTTCTTC. Protein sequence: CASSLEQGVYNEQFF.

This rearrangement joins TRBV10-3 to TRBJ1-3; 7 positions match TRBD1. Trimming removed 2 bases from V and 4 bases from J; junction bases left unmatched: 5. This CDR3 comprises 15 residues. CDR1 is ENHRY, CDR2 SYGVKD, per germline. The CDR3 protein is CAISEQAGGGNTIYF. The CDR3 nucleotides are TGTGCCATCAGTGAGCAGGCAGGGGGAGGAAACACCATATATTTT.

This clone has a single count. The rearrangement joins TRBV7-9 to TRBJ2-7, with 7 bases that match TRBD1. CDR1 and CDR2 from the germline V gene are SEHNR and FQNEAQ (reference sequence). V lost 5 bases to trimming and J lost 3 bases; unmatched junction nucleotides: 7. The CDR3 is 14 amino acids. The CDR3 region has the DNA TGTGCCAGCAGCGGGGGACAGAGGTTCTACGAGCAGTACTTC. It yields the protein CASSGGQRFYEQYF.

The V gene is TRBV7-8, the J gene TRBJ2-3, with TRBD1 matching 8 bases. V lost 1 base to trimming and J lost 4 bases; unmatched junction nucleotides: 1. This CDR3 region has 14 residues. Looked up from germline, CDR1 is SGHVS and CDR2 is FQNEAQ. The CDR3 DNA sequence: TGTGCCAGCAGCTTAGGGACAGGGTCAGATACGCAGTATTTT. Encoded protein: CASSLGTGSDTQYF.

The V gene is TRBV6-5, the J gene TRBJ1-5; D possibly corresponds to TRBD1 (5 bases). The CDR3 sequence is 15 residues long. V lost 6 bases and J lost 2, with 14 bases in between. Looked up from germline, CDR1 is MNHEY and CDR2 is SVGAGI. CDR3: CASSRGLQGNQPQHF. The CDR3 DNA sequence: TGTGCCAGCAGCCGGGGGTTACAGGGCAATCAGCCCCAGCATTTT.

This clone came up a few times. The rearrangement links TRBV5-6 to TRBJ2-7, with D hard to call. Trimming pared 3 bases from V and 4 bases from J, leaving 5 bases between. CDR3 length: 11 residues. Per the germline V gene, CDR1 is SGHDT and CDR2 is YYEEEE. The CDR3 DNA follows: TGTGCCAGCAGCTCGCGGTACGAGCAGTACTTC. Its translation is CASSSRYEQYF.

This clone occurred a few times. This rearrangement joins TRBV2 to TRBJ1-1; a weak D match, TRBD1 (5 bases). V lost 4 bases and J lost 3, with 15 bases in between. The CDR3 extends over 15 amino acids. Germline CDR1 and CDR2: SNHLY and FYNNEI. CDR3 in amino acids: CASSGSGARDTEAFF. The CDR3 DNA is TGTGCCAGCAGTGGCAGCGGGGCGAGGGACACTGAAGCTTTCTTT.

The chain joins TRBV10-2 to TRBJ1-2; 8 bases match TRBD1. Germline V gene lookup returns CDR1 WSHSY and CDR2 SAAADI. This CDR3 comprises 14 residues. V dropped 6 bases and J dropped 2; count of bases not matched to a gene: 5. CDR3 sequence reads: CASRETGANYGYTF. The CDR3, as DNA: TGCGCCAGCAGGGAGACAGGGGCCAACTATGGCTACACCTTC.

The chain links TRBV11-2 to TRBJ2-5; a possible D gene is TRBD2 (6 bases). The CDR3 is 13 amino acids. The V gene lost 1 base and the J gene lost 5 bases, with 8 bases spanning the gap. Germline V gene sequence: CDR1 SGHAT, CDR2 FQNNGV. This chain's CDR3 is CASSLGGGETQYF. In DNA form, the CDR3 reads TGTGCCAGCAGCTTAGGCGGAGGGGAGACCCAGTACTTC.

V usage is TRBV30 and J usage is TRBJ1-5; the D gene is possibly TRBD1 (6 bases). V was cut by 3 bases and J by 1 base, with 13 bases left in between. This CDR3 has 15 residues. Germline CDR1 and CDR2: GTSNPN and SVGIG (reference sequence). Written as DNA, the CDR3 is TGTGCCTGGAGCGGGAGGGGGGGAAGCAATCAGCCCCAGCATTTT. Residues: CAWSGRGGSNQPQHF.

The V and J genes are TRBV6-5 and TRBJ1-2; no firm D call. This CDR3 contains 12 residues. Trimming took off 6 bases at V and 8 bases at J, with 13 bases between the two ends. Looked up from germline, CDR1 is MNHEY and CDR2 is SVGAGI. CDR3 amino acids: CASSTDTRGYTF. In DNA, the CDR3 is TGTGCCAGCAGCACAGACACCCGGGGCTACACCTTC.

The chain combines TRBV27 with TRBJ1-1; maybe TRBD1 (6 bases). Germline V gives CDR1 MNHEY, CDR2 SMNVEV (reference sequence). Trimming pared 5 bases from V and 7 bases from J, leaving 14 bases between. The CDR3 consists of 13 residues. CDR3 residues: CASSAQGINEAFF. The CDR3 DNA is TGTGCCAGCAGTGCACAGGGAATTAATGAAGCTTTCTTT.

As for this clone: It is likely a read error, because the conserved phenylalanine at the end of the CDR3 is missing. It is unclear where the CDR3 begins or ends on the DNA, so no DNA is shown, and the CDR3 is as TCRdb lists it. V is TRBV20-1 and J is TRBJ1-4; the table's TRBD1 call for D was not verified on the DNA. Germline CDR1 DFQATT, CDR2 SNEGSKA (reference sequence). The CDR3 adds up to 11 amino acids, both ends counted. The CDR3 sequence: CSARGDTGPLL.

The chain links TRBV4-2 to TRBJ2-6; 7 bases match TRBD1. The germline gives CDR1 LGHNA, CDR2 YNFKEQ. With V trimmed by 0 bases and J by 2 bases, 7 bases remained unmatched. CDR3 size: 18 residues. As DNA, the CDR3 is TGTGCCAGCAGCCAAGATTCCGGGCAGGGGGCTGGGGCCAACGTCCTGACTTTC. Translated, it gives CASSQDSGQGAGANVLTF.

This sequence joins TRBV7-9 and TRBJ1-1; no reliable D call. Germline V gene lookup returns CDR1 SEHNR and CDR2 FQNEAQ (reference sequence). CDR3 length equals 13 residues. V lost 11 bases and J 6 bases, leaving 19 bases between the germline ends. For the CDR3, the DNA is TGTGCCTTGGGAGGGTCCGGCTCCGCTGAAGCTTTCTTT. It is translated as CALGGSGSAEAFF.

The chain uses TRBV5-1 and TRBJ2-1; D unclear. V shed 1 base and J shed 4 bases, with 12 bases lying between them. The length of the CDR3 is 15 residues. CDR1 is SGHRS, CDR2 YFSETQ, per germline. In DNA, the CDR3 is TGCGCCAGCAGCTTGTTGTCTCCCAGGTACAATGAGCAGTTCTTC. Protein product: CASSLLSPRYNEQFF. The entire variable domain, with the rest obtained from reference TRBV5-1 and TRBJ2-1, is as follows: KAGVTQTPRYLIKTRGQQVTLSCSPISGHRSVSWYQQTPGQGLQFLFEYFSETQRNKGNFPGRFSGRQFSNSRSEMNVSTLELGDSALYLCASSLLSPRYNEQFFGPGTRLTVL.